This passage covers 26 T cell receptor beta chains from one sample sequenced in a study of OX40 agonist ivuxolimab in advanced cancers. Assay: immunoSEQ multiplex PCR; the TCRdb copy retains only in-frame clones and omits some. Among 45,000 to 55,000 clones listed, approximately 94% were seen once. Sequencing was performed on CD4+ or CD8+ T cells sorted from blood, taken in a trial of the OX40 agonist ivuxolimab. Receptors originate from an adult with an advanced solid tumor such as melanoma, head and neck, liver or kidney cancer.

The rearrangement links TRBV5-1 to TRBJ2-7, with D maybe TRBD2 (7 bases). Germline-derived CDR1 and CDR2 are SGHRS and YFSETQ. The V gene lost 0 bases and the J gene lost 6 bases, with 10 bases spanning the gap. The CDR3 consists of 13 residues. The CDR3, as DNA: TGCGCCAGCAGCTTGGAGGGGGGGGGCGAGCAGTACTTC. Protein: CASSLEGGGEQYF.

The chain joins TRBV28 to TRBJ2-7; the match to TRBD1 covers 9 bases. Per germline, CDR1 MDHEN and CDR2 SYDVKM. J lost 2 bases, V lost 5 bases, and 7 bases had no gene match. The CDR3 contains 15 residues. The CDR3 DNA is TGTGCCAGCAGTGGGGGACAGGGAGTGCCCTACGAGCAGTACTTC. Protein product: CASSGGQGVPYEQYF. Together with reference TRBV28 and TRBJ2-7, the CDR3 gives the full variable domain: DVKVTQSSRYLVKRTGEKVFLECVQDMDHENMFWYRQDPGLGLRLIYFSYDVKMKEKGDIPEGYSVSREKKERFSLILESASTNQTSMYLCASSGGQGVPYEQYFGPGTRLTVT.

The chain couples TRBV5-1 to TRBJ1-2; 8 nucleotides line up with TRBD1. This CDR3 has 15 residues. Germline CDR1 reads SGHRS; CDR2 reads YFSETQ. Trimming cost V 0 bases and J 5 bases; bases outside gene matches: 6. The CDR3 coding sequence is TGCGCCAGCAGCTTGGCCCCGGACAGGGAGTATGGCTACACCTTC. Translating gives CASSLAPDREYGYTF.

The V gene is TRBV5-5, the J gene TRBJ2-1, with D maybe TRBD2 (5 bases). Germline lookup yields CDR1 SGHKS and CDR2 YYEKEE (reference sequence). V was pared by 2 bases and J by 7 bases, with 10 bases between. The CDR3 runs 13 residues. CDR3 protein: CASSFASMNEQFF. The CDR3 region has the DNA TGTGCCAGCAGCTTCGCTAGCATGAATGAGCAGTTCTTC.

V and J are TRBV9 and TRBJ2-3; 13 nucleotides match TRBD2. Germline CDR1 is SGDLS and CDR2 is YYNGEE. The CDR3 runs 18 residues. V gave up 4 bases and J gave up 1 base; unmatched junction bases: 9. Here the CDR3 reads CASSPRQGLAGGTDTQYF. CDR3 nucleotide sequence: TGTGCCAGCAGCCCCAGACAAGGACTAGCGGGAGGCACAGATACGCAGTATTTT. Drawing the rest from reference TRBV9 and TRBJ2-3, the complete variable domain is DSGVTQTPKHLITATGQRVTLRCSPRSGDLSVYWYQQSLDQGLQFLIQYYNGEERAKGNILERFSAQQFPDLHSELNLSSLELGDSALYFCASSPRQGLAGGTDTQYFGPGTRLTVL.

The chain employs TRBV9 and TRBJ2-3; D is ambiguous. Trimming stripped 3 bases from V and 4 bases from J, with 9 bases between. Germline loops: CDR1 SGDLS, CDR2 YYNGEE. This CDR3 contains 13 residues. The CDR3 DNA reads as TGTGCCAGCAGCGCCCCCCGGTCAGATACGCAGTATTTT. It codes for CASSAPRSDTQYF.

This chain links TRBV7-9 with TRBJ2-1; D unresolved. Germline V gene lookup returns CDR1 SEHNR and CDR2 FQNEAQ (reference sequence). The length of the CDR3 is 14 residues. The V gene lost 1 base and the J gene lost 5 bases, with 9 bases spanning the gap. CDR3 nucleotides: TGTGCCAGCAGCTTAGTACCAACGGACAATGAGCAGTTCTTC. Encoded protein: CASSLVPTDNEQFF.

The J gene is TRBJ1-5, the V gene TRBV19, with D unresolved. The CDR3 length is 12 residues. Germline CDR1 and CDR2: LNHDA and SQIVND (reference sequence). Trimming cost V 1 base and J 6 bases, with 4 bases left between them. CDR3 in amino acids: CASSIGVQPQHF. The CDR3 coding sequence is TGTGCCAGTAGTATAGGCGTTCAGCCCCAGCATTTT.

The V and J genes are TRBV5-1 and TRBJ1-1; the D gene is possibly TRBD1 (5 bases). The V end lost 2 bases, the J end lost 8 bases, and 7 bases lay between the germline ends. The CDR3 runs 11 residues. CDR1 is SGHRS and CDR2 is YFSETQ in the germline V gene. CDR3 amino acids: CASSLRGEAFF. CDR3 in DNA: TGCGCCAGCAGCTTACGGGGCGAAGCTTTCTTT.

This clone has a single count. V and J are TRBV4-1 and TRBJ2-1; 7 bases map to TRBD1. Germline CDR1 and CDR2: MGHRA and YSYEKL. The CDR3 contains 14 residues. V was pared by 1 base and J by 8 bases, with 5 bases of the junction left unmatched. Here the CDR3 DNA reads TGCGCCAGCAGCCAAGTAGGGGGCCTCGATGAGCAGTTCTTC. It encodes CASSQVGGLDEQFF.

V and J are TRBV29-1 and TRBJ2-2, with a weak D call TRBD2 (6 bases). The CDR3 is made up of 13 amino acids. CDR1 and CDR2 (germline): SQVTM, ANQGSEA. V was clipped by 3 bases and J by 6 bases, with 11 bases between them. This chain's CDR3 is CSVEAGRAGELFF. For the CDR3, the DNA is TGCAGCGTTGAGGCGGGAAGGGCCGGGGAGCTGTTTTTT.

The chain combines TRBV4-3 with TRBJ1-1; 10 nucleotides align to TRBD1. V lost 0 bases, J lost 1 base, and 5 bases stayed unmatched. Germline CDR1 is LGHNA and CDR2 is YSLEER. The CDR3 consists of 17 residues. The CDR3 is CASSQEWDRGPNTEAFF. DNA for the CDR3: TGCGCCAGCAGCCAAGAGTGGGACAGGGGTCCGAACACTGAAGCTTTCTTT.

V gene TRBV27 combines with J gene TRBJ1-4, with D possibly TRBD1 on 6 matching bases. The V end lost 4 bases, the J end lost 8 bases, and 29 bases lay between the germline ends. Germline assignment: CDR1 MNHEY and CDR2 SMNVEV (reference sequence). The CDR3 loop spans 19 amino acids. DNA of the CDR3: TGTGCCAGCAGTTCCGTCGCGGTAACAGGGCTCCGACTGAGGGAAAAACTGTTTTTT. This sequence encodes CASSSVAVTGLRLREKLFF.

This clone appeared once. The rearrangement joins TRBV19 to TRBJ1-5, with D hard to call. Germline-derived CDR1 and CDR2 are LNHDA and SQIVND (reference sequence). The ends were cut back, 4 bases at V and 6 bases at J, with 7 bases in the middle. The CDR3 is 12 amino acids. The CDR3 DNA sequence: TGTGCCAGTAGTAGGTCAGTTCAGCCCCAGCATTTT. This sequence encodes CASSRSVQPQHF. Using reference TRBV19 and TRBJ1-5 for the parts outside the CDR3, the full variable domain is DGGITQSPKYLFRKEGQNVTLSCEQNLNHDAMYWYRQDPGQGLRLIYYSQIVNDFQKGDIAEGYSVSREKKESFPLTVTSAQKNPTAFYLCASSRSVQPQHFGDGTRLSIL.

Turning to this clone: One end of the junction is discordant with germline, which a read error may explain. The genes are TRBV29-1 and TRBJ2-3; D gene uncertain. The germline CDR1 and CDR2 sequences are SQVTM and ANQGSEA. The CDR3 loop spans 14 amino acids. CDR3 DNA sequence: TGCAGCGTTAAAGAACAGTTTTTTGCGGATACGCAGTATTTT. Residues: CSVKEQFFADTQYF.

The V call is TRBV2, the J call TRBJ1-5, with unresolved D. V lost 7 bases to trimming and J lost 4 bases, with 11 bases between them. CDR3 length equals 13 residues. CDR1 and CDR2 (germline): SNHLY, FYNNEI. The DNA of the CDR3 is TGTGCCAGCACCTTCGCGGGGAATCAGCCCCAGCATTTT. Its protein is CASTFAGNQPQHF.

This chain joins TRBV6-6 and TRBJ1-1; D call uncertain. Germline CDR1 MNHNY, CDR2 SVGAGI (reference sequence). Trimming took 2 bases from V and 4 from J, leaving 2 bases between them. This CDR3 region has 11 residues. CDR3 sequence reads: CASSYGTEAFF. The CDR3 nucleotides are TGTGCCAGCAGTTACGGCACTGAAGCTTTCTTT.

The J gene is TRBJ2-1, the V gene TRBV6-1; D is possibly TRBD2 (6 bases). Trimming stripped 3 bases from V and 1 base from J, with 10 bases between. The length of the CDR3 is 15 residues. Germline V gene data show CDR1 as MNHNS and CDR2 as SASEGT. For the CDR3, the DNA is TGTGCCAGCAGTGATTGGGGAGGATCCTACAATGAGCAGTTCTTC. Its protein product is CASSDWGGSYNEQFF.

The chain's CDR3 is CASSSGLLSEQYF. CDR3 in DNA: TGTGCCAGCAGCTCCGGACTACTGTCCGAGCAGTACTTC. V usage is TRBV7-6 and J usage is TRBJ2-7; D possibly corresponds to TRBD2 (6 bases). Germline V lookup: CDR1 SGHVS, CDR2 FNYEAQ. The V end lost 4 bases, the J end lost 6 bases, and 13 bases lay between the germline ends. The CDR3 runs to 13 residues.

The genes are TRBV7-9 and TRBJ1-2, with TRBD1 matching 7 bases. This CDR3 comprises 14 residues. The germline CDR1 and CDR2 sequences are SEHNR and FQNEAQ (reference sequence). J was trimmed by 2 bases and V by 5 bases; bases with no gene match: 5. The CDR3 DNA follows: TGTGCCAGCAGCCCCCTGGGACAGAACTATGGCTACACCTTC. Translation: CASSPLGQNYGYTF.

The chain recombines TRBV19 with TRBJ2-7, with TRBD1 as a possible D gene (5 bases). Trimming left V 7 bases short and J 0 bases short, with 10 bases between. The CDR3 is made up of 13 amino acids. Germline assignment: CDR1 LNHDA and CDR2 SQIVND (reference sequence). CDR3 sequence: CASIGADSYEQYF. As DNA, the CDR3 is TGTGCCAGTATAGGGGCTGACTCCTACGAGCAGTACTTC.

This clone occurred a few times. The CDR3 DNA is TGTGCCAGTAGCCAGGGGGCCTCCTACGAGCAGTACTTC. Its protein is CASSQGASYEQYF. The chain joins TRBV19 to TRBJ2-7; 8 bases agree with TRBD1. V lost 6 bases, J lost 0 bases, and 1 base stayed unmatched. The length of the CDR3 is 13 residues. The germline CDR1 and CDR2 sequences are LNHDA and SQIVND (reference sequence).

The chain's CDR3 is CASSPWEGGTEAFF. The CDR3 region has the DNA TGCGCCAGCAGCCCCTGGGAGGGAGGGACTGAAGCTTTCTTT. V gene TRBV5-1 combines with J gene TRBJ1-1; D is ambiguous. Between the trimmed V and J ends, which lost 4 bases and 5 bases, there was a span of 15 bases. Germline V gene data show CDR1 as SGHRS and CDR2 as YFSETQ. The CDR3 runs 14 residues.

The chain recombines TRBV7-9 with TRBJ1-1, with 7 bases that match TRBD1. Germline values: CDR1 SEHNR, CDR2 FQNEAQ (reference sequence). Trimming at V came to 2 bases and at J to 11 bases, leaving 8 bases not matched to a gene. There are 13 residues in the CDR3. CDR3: CASSLSQGVGAFF. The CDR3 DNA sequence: TGTGCCAGCAGCTTAAGCCAGGGGGTCGGGGCTTTCTTT. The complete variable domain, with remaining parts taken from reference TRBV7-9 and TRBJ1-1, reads DTGVSQNPRHKITKRGQNVTFRCDPISEHNRLYWYRQTLGQGPEFLTYFQNEAQLEKSRLLSDRFSAERPKGSFSTLEIQRTEQGDSAMYLCASSLSQGVGAFFGQGTRLTVV.

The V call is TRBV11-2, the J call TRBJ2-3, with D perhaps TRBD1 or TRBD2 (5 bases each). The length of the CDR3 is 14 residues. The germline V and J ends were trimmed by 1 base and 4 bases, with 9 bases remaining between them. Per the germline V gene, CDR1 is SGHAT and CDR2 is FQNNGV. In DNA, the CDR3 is TGTGCCAGCAGCTTAGGGGGGAGCTCAGATACGCAGTATTTT. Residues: CASSLGGSSDTQYF.

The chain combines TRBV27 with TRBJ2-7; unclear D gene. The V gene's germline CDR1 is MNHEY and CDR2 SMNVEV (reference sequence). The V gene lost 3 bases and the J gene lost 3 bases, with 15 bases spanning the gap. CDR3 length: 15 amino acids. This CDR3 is CASSLITSKGYEQYF. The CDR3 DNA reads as TGTGCCAGCAGTTTGATAACCTCCAAGGGCTACGAGCAGTACTTC.